Listed below are T cell receptor beta chains from one sample, sequenced in a study of cytomegalovirus exposure and HLA in healthy donors. This table comes from immunoSEQ multiplex PCR, and its TCRdb copy is limited to in-frame clones, with some not included. The table shows 65,000 to 70,000 clones, with around three quarters occurring only once. The sequencing input was PBMCs. Every receptor here comes from a man aged 45-60 years in good health and CMV-seronegative. Both conserved end residues are trimmed from each CDR3. Size is stated for part of the rows, as once, few or many counts, or as a class when the clone is expanded.

v_gene	abundance	CDR3aa
TRBV27	NA	ASRRGQGDNQPQH
TRBV2	NA	ASSGQKGETQY
TRBV7-8	NA	ASSLEGQRNQPQH
TRBV28	NA	ASTGGRYEQF
TRBV27	NA	ASSRGLGQY
TRBV4-2	NA	ASSHYLPPYEQY
TRBV6-6	NA	ATRVGTASYEQY
TRBV7-2	NA	ASSRGQVYGYT
TRBV7-6	few	ASRDMNTEAF
TRBV5-1	NA	ASSLSGVGEQY
TRBV2	NA	ASSALGTADTQY
TRBV28	NA	ASSLERGTEAF
TRBV6-1	NA	ASRIRGQGVGEQY
TRBV11-2	NA	ASSSSTGELF
TRBV27	NA	ASSPSTSGGETQY
TRBV5-1	NA	ASRFQGAGETQY
TRBV10-1	NA	ASRPGESADTQY
TRBV5-1	NA	ASSTDRGETQY
TRBV27	NA	ASSLFPPGPTNEKLF
TRBV5-4	NA	ASSQKGAADTEAF
TRBV15	NA	ATSRVGRMGEQY
TRBV11-2	NA	ASSLEGGAYNEQF
TRBV5-1	NA	ASSPRQVGTGELF
TRBV5-1	NA	ASSLREPYGYT
TRBV18	NA	ASSPNRGDRNPGELF
TRBV5-1	NA	ASSSLEAGDGKLF
TRBV6-5	NA	ASSSQVGQHYGYT
TRBV11-2	NA	ASSLTSGRKTDTQY
TRBV10-3	NA	AISTPGGGRAYEQF
TRBV6-5	NA	ASSSPGQGQYEQY
TRBV5-6	NA	ASSSRQGAWETQY
TRBV5-1	few	ASSLGQGSNQPQH
TRBV25-1	NA	ASIGRGPLETQY
TRBV7-3	NA	ASNRGGQPQH
TRBV27	NA	ASSFSWESTDTQY
TRBV11-3	NA	ASSFGRLGDTQY
TRBV29-1	NA	SVATGTGKGDTEAF
TRBV6-5	NA	ASSYDGQEGYT
TRBV10-1	NA	ASSETRLHEQF
TRBV5-6	NA	ASTVGTDKNIQY
TRBV15	NA	ATSRDAFSGGNTIY
TRBV7-9	NA	ASSANREFSGNTIY
TRBV5-8	NA	ASDGVGSPLH
TRBV5-6	NA	ASSLDPISGTEAF